One sample yielded the 29 T cell receptor beta chains listed below, sequenced in a study of CD4 T cells in relation to SARS-CoV-2 and coronaviruses. Antigens of these TCRs are unknown. The unexposed donors gave CD4+ T cells in about 2011-2019, prior to COVID-19. After 10 to 11 days of culture, CD4+ T cells were isolated. Here immunoSEQ multiplex PCR was the method, and the copy in TCRdb shows in-frame clones only, minus some. The sample records some 20,000 clones, around 80% being singletons. The sample comprised CD4+ T cells from PBMCs, cultured in vitro. The source is a human donor in good health.

In its sample, this clone was seen once. The chain has TRBV20-1 and TRBJ2-1; the match to TRBD2 covers 7 bases. V lost 3 bases to trimming and J lost 7 bases; unmatched junction nucleotides: 12. CDR3 length: 15 residues. Germline-derived CDR1 and CDR2 are DFQATT and SNEGSKA (reference sequence). DNA of the CDR3: TGCAGTGCTAGTATGGCGGGAGAAGTTTCGAATGAGCAGTTCTTC. Translating gives CSASMAGEVSNEQFF.

V is TRBV9 and J is TRBJ2-3, with 11 bases that match TRBD2. CDR3 length: 18 amino acids. Germline trimming cut 0 bases from V and 2 bases from J; bases unmatched to any gene: 8. Germline V gene data show CDR1 as SGDLS and CDR2 as YYNGEE. The CDR3 DNA reads as TGTGCCAGCAGCGTAGAAGGACTAGCGGGTATGGTCACAGATACGCAGTATTTT. Translating gives CASSVEGLAGMVTDTQYF.

This chain uses TRBV14 with TRBJ2-7; D gene uncertain. From germline, CDR1 is SGHDN and CDR2 FVKESK. V was shortened by 1 base and J by 6 bases, with 13 bases between the two germline ends. The CDR3 has 14 residues. The CDR3 region has the DNA TGTGCCAGCAGCCAAGTGCAGGAATTGGGCGAGCAGTACTTC. Translated: CASSQVQELGEQYF. Full variable domain (rest looked up from reference TRBV14 and TRBJ2-7): EAGVTQFPSHSVIEKGQTVTLRCDPISGHDNLYWYRRVMGKEIKFLLHFVKESKQDESGMPNNRFLAERTGGTYSTLKVQPAELEDSGVYFCASSQVQELGEQYFGPGTRLTVT.

This chain connects TRBV25-1 to TRBJ2-2; D may be TRBD2 (6 bases). Germline CDR1 and CDR2: MGHDK and SYGVNS. Trimming stripped 3 bases from V and 9 bases from J, with 17 bases between. The length of the CDR3 is 15 residues. The CDR3 coding sequence is TGTGCCAGCAGTGAGGAGGGTCCTACCGGGTGGGAGCTGTTTTTT. The encoded protein is CASSEEGPTGWELFF.

J is TRBJ2-2 and V is TRBV12-5; TRBD1 matches 7 bases. The germline gives CDR1 LGHNT, CDR2 FRNRAP. The CDR3 consists of 17 residues. V lost 3 bases, J lost 1 base, and 8 bases stayed unmatched. CDR3 region: CASGFPNRGLNTGELFF. CDR3 nucleotide sequence: TGTGCTAGTGGTTTCCCCAACAGGGGCCTGAACACCGGGGAGCTGTTTTTT.

The rearrangement joins TRBV30 to TRBJ2-3; D not resolved. Deletions cut 5 bases from V and 4 bases from J, with 13 bases between. The germline gives CDR1 GTSNPN, CDR2 SVGIG (reference sequence). The CDR3 has 13 residues. CDR3 loop: CAWGRSAPDTQYF. The CDR3 nucleotides read TGTGCCTGGGGAAGATCCGCCCCAGATACGCAGTATTTT.

DNA of the CDR3: TGCAGCGTTGACAGGTCGAAGGACGACAATGAGCAGTTCTTC. The encoded protein is CSVDRSKDDNEQFF. The J gene is TRBJ2-1, the V gene TRBV29-1; D remains unclear. With 3 bases removed from V and 5 bases from J, the gap between germline ends came to 14 bases. The CDR3 has 14 residues. Per the germline V gene, CDR1 is SQVTM and CDR2 is ANQGSEA.

The J gene is TRBJ2-2, the V gene TRBV7-8, with a tentative D call TRBD1 (6 bases). Germline assignment: CDR1 SGHVS and CDR2 FQNEAQ. This CDR3 has 17 residues. V lost 1 base and J lost 7, with 19 bases in between. DNA of the CDR3: TGTGCCAGCAGCTTAGATGGGGGCCCTCTACGGGGCGGGGAGCTGTTTTTT. The encoded protein is CASSLDGGPLRGGELFF.

CDR3 sequence: CATSDPTNEKLFF. DNA of the CDR3: TGTGCCACCAGTGATCCAACTAATGAAAAACTGTTTTTT. The chain joins TRBV24-1 to TRBJ1-4; D is unresolved. The germline V and J ends were trimmed by 3 bases and 0 bases, with 1 base remaining between them. CDR1 and CDR2 from the germline V gene are KGHDR and SFDVKD. The CDR3 has 13 residues.

The chain combines TRBV19 with TRBJ1-2, with D possibly being TRBD1 (5 bases). This CDR3 has 14 amino acids. CDR1 is LNHDA, CDR2 SQIVND, per germline (reference sequence). The V end lost 2 bases, the J end lost 4 bases, and 11 bases lay between the germline ends. CDR3 residues: CASSITGGAYGYTF. As DNA, the CDR3 is TGTGCCAGTAGTATAACAGGAGGGGCCTATGGCTACACCTTC.

The chain recombines TRBV7-3 with TRBJ2-2; 9 bases are shared with TRBD1. J was trimmed by 6 bases and V by 5 bases; bases with no gene match: 4. This CDR3 is 14 amino acids long. The germline V gene has CDR1 SGHTA and CDR2 FQGTGA. CDR3 protein: CASSPGTGSGELFF. CDR3 DNA: TGTGCCAGCAGCCCCGGGACAGGGTCCGGGGAGCTGTTTTTT.

This chain uses TRBV29-1 with TRBJ1-2; tentatively, D is TRBD1 (6 bases). This CDR3 is built from 14 residues. V shed 7 bases and J shed 8 bases, with 23 bases lying between them. Germline V gives CDR1 SQVTM, CDR2 ANQGSEA. The CDR3 DNA sequence: TGCAGCGCCTTGGGGGGGGGCCTCGCAGGAGGCTACACCTTC. It yields the protein CSALGGGLAGGYTF.

J is TRBJ1-2 and V is TRBV3-1 (or the pseudogene TRBV3-2), with D possibly matching TRBD1 (5 bases). The CDR3 contains 13 residues. From germline, CDR1 is LGHDT and CDR2 YNNKEL (reference sequence). V lost 4 bases and J lost 8, with 14 bases in between. The CDR3 DNA follows: TGTGCCAGCAGCCCCCTGGCAGGGTACGGCTACACCTTC. Its translation is CASSPLAGYGYTF.

CDR3 nucleotides: TGTGCCAGCAGCGTAGCTGGGGGGGCTTCCACAGATACGCAGTATTTT. Translating it yields CASSVAGGASTDTQYF. This chain uses TRBV9 with TRBJ2-3; D may be TRBD2 (7 bases). Trimming removed 0 bases from V and 2 bases from J, with 13 bases in between. CDR1 and CDR2 (germline): SGDLS, YYNGEE. The CDR3 is 16 amino acids. Based on the CDR3 plus reference TRBV9 and TRBJ2-3, the full variable domain is DSGVTQTPKHLITATGQRVTLRCSPRSGDLSVYWYQQSLDQGLQFLIQYYNGEERAKGNILERFSAQQFPDLHSELNLSSLELGDSALYFCASSVAGGASTDTQYFGPGTRLTVL.

This clone was seen more than once but under ten times. This rearrangement joins TRBV11-2 to TRBJ1-6; D is possibly TRBD1 (5 bases). This CDR3 contains 14 residues. CDR1 is SGHAT, CDR2 FQNNGV, per germline. Trimming shortened V by 2 bases and J by 8 bases, and 10 bases separated the two germline ends. The CDR3 here is CASSLRDGDSPLHF. CDR3 sequence (DNA): TGTGCCAGCAGCTTAAGGGACGGGGATTCACCCCTCCACTTT. Variable domain in full (rest from reference TRBV11-2 and TRBJ1-6): EAGVAQSPRYKIIEKRQSVAFWCNPISGHATLYWYQQILGQGPKLLIQFQNNGVVDDSQLPKDRFSAERLKGVDSTLKIQPAKLEDSAVYLCASSLRDGDSPLHFGNGTRLTVT.

The chain combines TRBV29-1 with TRBJ2-7, with D perhaps TRBD2 (5 bases). This CDR3 spans 14 amino acids. V lost 7 bases and J 5 bases, leaving 21 bases between the germline ends. The germline V gene encodes CDR1 SQVTM and CDR2 ANQGSEA. This CDR3 is CSASKKLAFDEQYF. CDR3 bases: TGCAGCGCATCCAAAAAGCTAGCTTTCGACGAGCAGTACTTC.

This chain connects TRBV28 to TRBJ2-5; D is uncertain. The CDR3 extends over 13 amino acids. The V end was cut by 8 bases, the J end by 2 bases, with 12 bases between. CDR1 and CDR2 (germline): MDHEN, SYDVKM. The CDR3 DNA follows: TGTGCCAGCCTACCCGGCGGTCAAGAGACCCAGTACTTC. This encodes CASLPGGQETQYF.

The CDR3 coding sequence is TGTGCCAGCACTACGACTAGCGGGAGGGCCGGGGAGCTGTTTTTT. It yields the protein CASTTTSGRAGELFF. The chain employs TRBV7-9 and TRBJ2-2; TRBD2 agrees at 14 bases. V lost 7 bases, J lost 6 bases, and 4 bases stayed unmatched. CDR1 and CDR2 from the germline V gene are SEHNR and FQNEAQ (reference sequence). CDR3 length equals 15 residues. The entire variable domain, with the rest obtained from reference TRBV7-9 and TRBJ2-2, is as follows: DTGVSQNPRHKITKRGQNVTFRCDPISEHNRLYWYRQTLGQGPEFLTYFQNEAQLEKSRLLSDRFSAERPKGSFSTLEIQRTEQGDSAMYLCASTTTSGRAGELFFGEGSRLTVL.

This chain connects TRBV24-1 to TRBJ1-5; TRBD1 might be the D (6 bases). The CDR3 has 13 residues. V lost 5 bases and J lost 14, with 18 bases in between. The germline CDR1 and CDR2 sequences are KGHDR and SFDVKD. The CDR3 sequence: CATSAEVGTFKHF. CDR3 coding DNA: TGTGCCACCAGTGCGGAAGTGGGGACATTTAAGCATTTT.

The chain has TRBV6-4 and TRBJ2-1; 9 positions match TRBD2. This CDR3 region has 15 residues. The trim removed 6 bases at V and 7 bases at J, leaving 10 bases unmatched. Germline V gene sequence: CDR1 MRHNA, CDR2 SNTAGT. CDR3 protein: CASSTIAGEINEQFF. CDR3 DNA sequence: TGTGCCAGCAGCACCATAGCGGGAGAGATAAATGAGCAGTTCTTC.

The V and J genes are TRBV14 and TRBJ2-5, with 8 bases identical to TRBD1. V dropped 1 base and J dropped 5; count of bases not matched to a gene: 9. This CDR3 contains 16 residues. The germline CDR1 and CDR2 sequences are SGHDN and FVKESK. The DNA of the CDR3 is TGTGCCAGCAGCCAAGGGACAGGGAGGTCGTGGGAGACCCAGTACTTC. It encodes CASSQGTGRSWETQYF.

The J gene is TRBJ1-4, the V gene TRBV2; possible D gene TRBD1, 5 bases. This CDR3 comprises 14 residues. V gave up 3 bases and J gave up 4 bases, with 9 bases separating them. CDR1 and CDR2 (germline): SNHLY, FYNNEI. The CDR3 DNA follows: TGTGCCAGCAGTGATGGGACCCTTAATGAAAAACTGTTTTTT. It is translated as CASSDGTLNEKLFF.

This rearrangement joins TRBV3-1 (or the pseudogene TRBV3-2) to TRBJ2-7; D possibly corresponds to TRBD2 (5 bases). V gave up 4 bases and J gave up 6 bases, with 10 bases separating them. CDR1 and CDR2 from the germline V gene are LGHDT and YNNKEL (reference sequence). CDR3 length equals 12 residues. In nucleotides, the CDR3 is TGTGCCAGCAGCCTTGATGAGGGCGAGCAGTACTTC. Translation: CASSLDEGEQYF.

The rearrangement joins TRBV5-1 to TRBJ1-1; no definite D call. This CDR3 spans 14 amino acids. Germline CDR1 SGHRS, CDR2 YFSETQ. V lost 2 bases and J lost 7, with 15 bases in between. CDR3 coding DNA: TGCGCCAGCAGCTTCGGGCAGGAGAACGGTGAAGCTTTCTTT. It yields the protein CASSFGQENGEAFF.

The gene calls are TRBV6-5 and TRBJ1-1, with TRBD1 matching over 12 bases. The germline gives CDR1 MNHEY, CDR2 SVGAGI. The CDR3 runs 13 residues. V lost 9 bases, J lost 7 bases, and 6 bases stayed unmatched. The CDR3 loop reads CASRDRGQSEAFF. The CDR3 DNA follows: TGTGCCAGTCGGGACAGGGGGCAAAGTGAAGCTTTCTTT.

This clone was observed a handful of times. The chain employs TRBV29-1 and TRBJ1-5, with no clear D. This CDR3 region has 13 residues. The ends were cut back, 3 bases at V and 4 bases at J, with 10 bases in the middle. Germline V gene lookup returns CDR1 SQVTM and CDR2 ANQGSEA. The DNA of the CDR3 is TGCAGCGTTGACGGAGGAGTGAATCAGCCCCAGCATTTT. Its translation is CSVDGGVNQPQHF.

CDR3 sequence (DNA): TGTGCCAGCAGCCCCGGGACACGTTACTACGAGCAGTACTTC. Translating gives CASSPGTRYYEQYF. V and J are TRBV28 and TRBJ2-7, with D possibly matching TRBD1 (6 bases). The CDR3 covers 14 residues. CDR1 is MDHEN, CDR2 SYDVKM, per germline. Trimming shortened V by 6 bases and J by 3 bases, and 15 bases separated the two germline ends.

As concerns this clone: Additional DNA sequences in this sample encode the identical CDR3. The J gene is TRBJ1-5, the V gene TRBV5-1; maybe TRBD1 (6 bases). CDR1 is SGHRS and CDR2 is YFSETQ in the germline V gene. The CDR3 runs 15 residues. Trimming shortened V by 0 bases and J by 1 base, and 8 bases separated the two germline ends. The CDR3 nucleotides are TGCGCCAGCAGCTTGGGGGGGCAGAGCAATCAGCCCCAGCATTTT. It yields the protein CASSLGGQSNQPQHF.

The V gene is TRBV18, the J gene TRBJ1-3; D call uncertain. V was clipped by 2 bases and J by 2 bases, with 4 bases between them. CDR3 length: 13 residues. CDR1 is KGHSH and CDR2 is LQKENI in the germline V gene. The chain's CDR3 is CASSPGAGNTIYF. The CDR3 bases are TGTGCCAGCTCACCAGGGGCTGGAAACACCATATATTTT.